A single sample is the source of the 17 T cell receptor beta chains below, sequenced in a study of neurological immune-mediated disorders (dated by TCRdb to between 2017 and 2020). The method behind the library was 5' RACE. This sample was sequenced with an Illumina HiSeq 2500. Using fastp trimming at Q25 and MiXCR clonotype assembly, TCRdb reanalyzed the public sequencing data and kept in-frame beta chains. Each CDR3 protein gets just one entry, which takes the most common genes and DNA from the rows behind it. The sample table holds around 70,000 distinct CDR3 sequences, of which 4% to 6% were seen once. Together, the top ten hold approximately 7% of the sample. The sample comprised PBMCs. These receptors all come from a man younger than 30 with multiple sclerosis.

This clonotype showed up many times. The V gene is TRBV12-3 or TRBV12-4, the J gene TRBJ2-1; a weak D match, TRBD1 (5 bases). The CDR3 is 15 amino acids. V was cut by 3 bases and J by 0 bases, with 9 bases left in between. Here the CDR3 reads CASSFGDSSYNEQFF. CDR3 nucleotide sequence: TGTGCCAGCAGTTTTGGCGACAGCTCCTACAATGAGCAGTTCTTC.

This clonotype was found many times. V and J are TRBV12-3 or TRBV12-4 and TRBJ2-1; D is unresolved. CDR3 length: 16 residues. V gave up 2 bases and J gave up 2 bases, with 13 bases separating them. CDR3 sequence reads: CASSLRARMTYNEQFF. The CDR3 nucleotides are TGTGCCAGCAGTTTACGGGCCAGGATGACCTACAATGAGCAGTTCTTC.

In this sample, this clonotype turned up many times. The chain has TRBV5-1 and TRBJ2-2; D perhaps matches TRBD2 (5 bases). The V end was cut by 2 bases, the J end by 5 bases, with 7 bases between. CDR1 is SGHRS, CDR2 YFSETQ, per germline. The CDR3 is made up of 13 amino acids. CDR3 sequence: CASSLSGTGELFF. The CDR3, as DNA: TGCGCCAGCAGCTTAAGCGGAACCGGGGAGCTGTTTTTT.

In this sample, this clonotype turned up many times. The J gene is TRBJ2-7, the V gene TRBV7-2; no reliable D call. This CDR3 is built from 14 residues. V gave up 8 bases and J gave up 0 bases, with 14 bases separating them. CDR1 is SGHTA, CDR2 FQGNSA, per germline. CDR3 DNA sequence: TGTGCCAGCGCCACTACCAGACACTCCTACGAGCAGTACTTC. This codes for CASATTRHSYEQYF.

This clonotype turned up a few times. This clone may be a read error of a much larger clone one base away. This chain connects TRBV27 to TRBJ2-1, with 7 bases identical to TRBD1. The CDR3 is made up of 12 amino acids. Trimming removed 5 bases from V and 9 bases from J; junction bases left unmatched: 4. The V gene's germline CDR1 is MNHEY and CDR2 SMNVEV (reference sequence). The CDR3 nucleotides read TGTGCCAGCAGTACTAACAGGGGTGAGCAGTTCTTC. This translates into CASSTNRGEQFF.

This clonotype was observed a few times. The junction departs from germline at one end; a sequencing error may be responsible. The chain joins TRBV12-3 or TRBV12-4 to TRBJ1-5; 7 bases agree with TRBD1. This CDR3 has 16 residues. The CDR3 loop reads CASSPTGAGSNQPQNF. CDR3 coding DNA: TGTGCCAGCAGCCCAACAGGGGCGGGGAGCAATCAGCCCCAGAATTTT.

By sample fraction, this clonotype is medium-sized. Written as DNA, the CDR3 is TGTGCCAGCAGCCCTCAACGGGGGGGCGGGAGCAATTGGAATGAGCAGTTCTTC. Translation gives CASSPQRGGGSNWNEQFF. The chain links TRBV7-8 to TRBJ2-1, with 8 bases lining up with TRBD2. V dropped 5 bases and J dropped 7; count of bases not matched to a gene: 19. The CDR3 is 18 residues long. Germline loops: CDR1 SGHVS, CDR2 FQNEAQ.

This clonotype has at least ten counts. V and J are TRBV10-3 and TRBJ2-2, with 8 bases fitting TRBD1. V lost 4 bases and J lost 3; bases outside the gene matches: 10. Germline-derived CDR1 and CDR2 are ENHRY and SYGVKD. The CDR3 is made up of 17 amino acids. Here the CDR3 DNA reads TGTGCCATCAGTGGGTACTCAGGGGGCCGAGACACCGGGGAGCTGTTTTTT. It encodes CAISGYSGGRDTGELFF.

This clonotype was seen repeatedly, ten times or more. V usage is TRBV10-3 and J usage is TRBJ2-1; D remains ambiguous. The V gene's germline CDR1 is ENHRY and CDR2 SYGVKD. The CDR3 totals 11 residues. The V and J ends lost 4 bases and 9 bases respectively, with 7 bases between them. DNA for the CDR3: TGTGCCATCAGTGTTGAGAGTGAGCAGTTCTTC. It encodes CAISVESEQFF.

This clonotype was observed at least ten times. This chain joins TRBV29-1 and TRBJ2-7; TRBD1 aligns across 12 bases. V was pared by 7 bases and J by 6 bases, with 4 bases of the junction left unmatched. Germline V gene data show CDR1 as SQVTM and CDR2 as ANQGSEA. The CDR3 runs to 12 residues. This CDR3 reads CSGGQGAGEQYF. The CDR3 DNA follows: TGCAGCGGGGGACAGGGGGCCGGCGAGCAGTACTTC.

The table lists this clonotype with many counts. The chain joins TRBV20-1 to TRBJ1-6; a possible D gene is TRBD1 (5 bases). The CDR3 is 13 amino acids. Germline lookup yields CDR1 DFQATT and CDR2 SNEGSKA (reference sequence). Between the trimmed V and J ends, which lost 5 bases and 9 bases, there was a span of 14 bases. The CDR3 nucleotides are TGCAGTGCTTCCGGGACGCGTAGTTCACCCCTCCACTTT. This codes for CSASGTRSSPLHF.

This clonotype appeared many times. The rearrangement links TRBV2 to TRBJ1-1, with D unclear. The CDR3 covers 15 residues. Germline CDR1 reads SNHLY; CDR2 reads FYNNEI. Trimming stripped 5 bases from V and 2 bases from J, with 15 bases between. As DNA, the CDR3 is TGTGCCAGCAGTACTAATACGGGAACCAACACTGAAGCTTTCTTT. It codes for CASSTNTGTNTEAFF.

Many counts were recorded for this clonotype. The chain has TRBV24-1 and TRBJ2-2; D call uncertain. Looked up from germline, CDR1 is KGHDR and CDR2 is SFDVKD. The germline V and J ends were trimmed by 10 bases and 4 bases, with 9 bases remaining between them. This CDR3 is 12 amino acids long. This CDR3 is CATGRPTGELFF. The DNA for the CDR3 is TGTGCCACGGGCAGGCCCACCGGGGAGCTGTTTTTT.

This clonotype was recorded at least ten times. The chain carries TRBV11-2 and TRBJ1-4, with a possible D match to TRBD1 (5 bases). Germline V gene lookup returns CDR1 SGHAT and CDR2 FQNNGV. This CDR3 is built from 17 residues. V dropped 4 bases and J dropped 6 bases, with 21 bases sitting between them. CDR3 amino acids: CASSWGTVRDHDEKLFF. For the CDR3, the DNA is TGTGCCAGCAGCTGGGGAACTGTCAGGGATCACGATGAAAAACTGTTTTTT.

This clonotype was detected many times. V usage is TRBV7-2 and J usage is TRBJ2-3, with TRBD2 identical over 7 bases. CDR3 length equals 14 residues. V gave up 5 bases and J gave up 3 bases; unmatched junction bases: 5. Germline lookup yields CDR1 SGHTA and CDR2 FQGNSA. The CDR3 is CASSLTRGTDTQYF. The CDR3 DNA follows: TGTGCCAGCAGCCTTACGCGGGGGACAGATACGCAGTATTTT.

This clonotype was seen repeatedly, ten times or more. The chain links TRBV21-1 to TRBJ2-7. TRBV21-1 is designated a pseudogene. The CDR3 has 11 amino acids. CDR3 in DNA: TGTGCCAGCACCCAAGGTTACGAGCAGTACTTC. It specifies CASTQGYEQYF.

In this sample, this clonotype turned up many times. V and J are TRBV6-5 and TRBJ1-4; 8 nucleotides agree with TRBD1. Trimming at V came to 2 bases and at J to 4 bases, leaving 3 bases not matched to a gene. Germline values: CDR1 MNHEY, CDR2 SVGAGI. The CDR3 extends over 15 amino acids. The CDR3 region is CASSYMTGVNEKLFF. The CDR3 coding sequence is TGTGCCAGCAGTTACATGACAGGGGTTAATGAAAAACTGTTTTTT.